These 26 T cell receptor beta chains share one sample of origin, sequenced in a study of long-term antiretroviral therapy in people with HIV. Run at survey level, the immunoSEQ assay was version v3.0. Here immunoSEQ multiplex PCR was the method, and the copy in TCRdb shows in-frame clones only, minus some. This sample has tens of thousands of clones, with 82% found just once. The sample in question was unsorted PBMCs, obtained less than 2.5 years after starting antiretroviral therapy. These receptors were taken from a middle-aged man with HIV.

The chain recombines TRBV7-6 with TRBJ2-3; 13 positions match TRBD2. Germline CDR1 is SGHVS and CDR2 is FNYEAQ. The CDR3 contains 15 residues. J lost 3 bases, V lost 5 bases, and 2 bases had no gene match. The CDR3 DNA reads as TGTGCCAGCAGCCTGACTAGCGGGGGGACAGATACGCAGTATTTT. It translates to CASSLTSGGTDTQYF.

The CDR3 loop reads CASSVGGQSDGYTF. The CDR3 DNA sequence: TGTGCCAGCAGCGTAGGAGGGCAGAGCGATGGCTACACCTTC. The chain joins TRBV9 to TRBJ1-2; no clear D gene. Germline CDR1 and CDR2: SGDLS and YYNGEE. The V end lost 0 bases, the J end lost 6 bases, and 12 bases lay between the germline ends. The CDR3 totals 14 residues.

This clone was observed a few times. The DNA of the CDR3 is TGTGCCAGCAGTTTTGACTACGAGCAGTACTTC. Its protein is CASSFDYEQYF. The V gene is TRBV2, the J gene TRBJ2-7; D is undetermined. The germline V gene has CDR1 SNHLY and CDR2 FYNNEI. This CDR3 comprises 11 residues. Trimming took 5 bases from V and 3 from J, leaving 5 bases between them.

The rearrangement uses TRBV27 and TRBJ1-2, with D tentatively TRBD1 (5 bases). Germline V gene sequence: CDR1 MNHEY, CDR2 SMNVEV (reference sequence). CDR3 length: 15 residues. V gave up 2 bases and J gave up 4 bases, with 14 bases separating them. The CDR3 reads CASSLNPPGSYGYTF. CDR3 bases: TGTGCCAGCAGTTTAAACCCGCCAGGGTCCTATGGCTACACCTTC.

CDR3 residues: CASSPPHGVYEQYF. The CDR3, as DNA: TGTGCCAGCTCACCTCCCCACGGGGTTTACGAGCAGTACTTC. The chain employs TRBV18 and TRBJ2-7, with D tentatively TRBD2 (5 bases). The CDR3 is 14 amino acids. Germline CDR1 reads KGHSH; CDR2 reads LQKENI. The germline V and J ends were trimmed by 3 bases and 4 bases, with 13 bases remaining between them.

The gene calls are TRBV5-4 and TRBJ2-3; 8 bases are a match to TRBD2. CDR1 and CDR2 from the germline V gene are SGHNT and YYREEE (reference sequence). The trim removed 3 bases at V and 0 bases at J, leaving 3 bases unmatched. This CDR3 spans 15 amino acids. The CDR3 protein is CASSSERESTDTQYF. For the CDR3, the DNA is TGTGCCAGCAGCTCCGAGCGGGAGAGCACAGATACGCAGTATTTT.

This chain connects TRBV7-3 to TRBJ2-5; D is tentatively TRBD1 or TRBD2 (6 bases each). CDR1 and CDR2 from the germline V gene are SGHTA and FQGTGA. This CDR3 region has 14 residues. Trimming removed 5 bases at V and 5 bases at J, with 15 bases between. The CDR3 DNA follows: TGTGCCAGCAGCCAGGGGCGGGGCGGGGAGACCCAGTACTTC. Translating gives CASSQGRGGETQYF.

In DNA, the CDR3 is TGTGCCAGCAGCCCAGGGGGCGCGTTCTACGGTGAGCAGTTCTTC. Translating it yields CASSPGGAFYGEQFF. This chain joins TRBV27 and TRBJ2-1; TRBD1 matches at 8 bases. This CDR3 spans 15 amino acids. Germline CDR1 is MNHEY and CDR2 is SMNVEV (reference sequence). Germline trimming cut 6 bases from V and 9 bases from J; bases unmatched to any gene: 13.

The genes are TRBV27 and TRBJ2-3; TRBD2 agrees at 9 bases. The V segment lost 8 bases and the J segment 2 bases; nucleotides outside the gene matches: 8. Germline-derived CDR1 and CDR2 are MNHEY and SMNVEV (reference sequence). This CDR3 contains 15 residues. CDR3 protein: CASAPLAGNTDTQYF. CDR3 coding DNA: TGTGCCAGCGCCCCCCTAGCGGGAAACACAGATACGCAGTATTTT.

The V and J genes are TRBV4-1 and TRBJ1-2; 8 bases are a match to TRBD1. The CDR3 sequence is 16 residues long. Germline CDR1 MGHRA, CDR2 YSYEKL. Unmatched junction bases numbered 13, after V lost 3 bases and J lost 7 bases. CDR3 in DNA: TGCGCCAGCAGCCATGCTGAAGGGACAGGCTGGAGTGGCTACACCTTC. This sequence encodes CASSHAEGTGWSGYTF.

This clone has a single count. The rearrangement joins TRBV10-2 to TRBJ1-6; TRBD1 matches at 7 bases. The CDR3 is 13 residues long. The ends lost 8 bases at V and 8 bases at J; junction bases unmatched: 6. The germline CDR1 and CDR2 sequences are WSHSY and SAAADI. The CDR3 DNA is TGCGCCAGCGAAGGGACAGCGGATTCACCCCTCCACTTT. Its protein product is CASEGTADSPLHF.

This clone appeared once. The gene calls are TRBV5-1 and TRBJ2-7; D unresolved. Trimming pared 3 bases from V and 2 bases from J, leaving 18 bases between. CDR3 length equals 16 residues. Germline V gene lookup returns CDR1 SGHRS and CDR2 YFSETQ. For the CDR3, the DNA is TGCGCCAGCAGCTCGACGGTCTCACTCAGCCCCTACGAGCAGTACTTC. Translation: CASSSTVSLSPYEQYF.

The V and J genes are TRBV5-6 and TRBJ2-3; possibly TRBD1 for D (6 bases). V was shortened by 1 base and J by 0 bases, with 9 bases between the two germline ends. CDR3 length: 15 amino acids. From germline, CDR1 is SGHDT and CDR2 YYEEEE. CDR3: CASSLTDRSTDTQYF. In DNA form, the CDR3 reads TGTGCCAGCAGCTTGACGGACAGAAGCACAGATACGCAGTATTTT.

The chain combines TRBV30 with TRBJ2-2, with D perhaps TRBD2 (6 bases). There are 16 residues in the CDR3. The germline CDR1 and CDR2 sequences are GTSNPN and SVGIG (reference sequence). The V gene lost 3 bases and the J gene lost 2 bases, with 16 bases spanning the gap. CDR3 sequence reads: CAWRKTGTSNTGELFF. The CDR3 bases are TGTGCCTGGAGAAAAACCGGGACTTCTAACACCGGGGAGCTGTTTTTT. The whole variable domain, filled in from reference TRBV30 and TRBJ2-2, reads SQTIHQWPATLVQPVGSPLSLECTVEGTSNPNLYWYRQAAGRGLQLLFYSVGIGQISSEVPQNLSASRPQDRQFILSSKKLLLSDSGFYLCAWRKTGTSNTGELFFGEGSRLTVL.

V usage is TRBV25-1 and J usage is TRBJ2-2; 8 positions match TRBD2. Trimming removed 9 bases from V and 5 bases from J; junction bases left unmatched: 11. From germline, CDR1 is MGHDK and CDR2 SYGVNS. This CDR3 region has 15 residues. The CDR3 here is CASAGGVSRTGELFF. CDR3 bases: TGTGCCAGTGCCGGGGGGGTGTCTAGGACCGGGGAGCTGTTTTTT.

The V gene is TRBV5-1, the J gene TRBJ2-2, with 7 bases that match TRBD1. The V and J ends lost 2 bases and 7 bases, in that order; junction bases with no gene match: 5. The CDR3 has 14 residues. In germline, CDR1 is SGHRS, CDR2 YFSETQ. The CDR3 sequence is CASSLLGGSGELFF. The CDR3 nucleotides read TGCGCCAGCAGCTTATTAGGGGGCAGCGGGGAGCTGTTTTTT.

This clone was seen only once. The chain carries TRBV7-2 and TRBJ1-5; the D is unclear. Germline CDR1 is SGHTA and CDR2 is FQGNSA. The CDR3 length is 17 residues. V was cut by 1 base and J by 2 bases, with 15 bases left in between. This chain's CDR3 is CASSLEISLPGNQPQHF. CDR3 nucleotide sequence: TGTGCCAGCAGCTTAGAAATCTCGCTGCCGGGCAATCAGCCCCAGCATTTT.

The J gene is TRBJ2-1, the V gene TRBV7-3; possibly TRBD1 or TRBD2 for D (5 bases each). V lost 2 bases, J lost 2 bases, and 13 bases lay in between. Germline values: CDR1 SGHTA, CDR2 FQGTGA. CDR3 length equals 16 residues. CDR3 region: CASSLLGETTYNEQFF. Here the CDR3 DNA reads TGTGCCAGCAGCTTATTGGGGGAGACAACCTACAATGAGCAGTTCTTC. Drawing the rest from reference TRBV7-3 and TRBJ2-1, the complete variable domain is GAGVSQTPSNKVTEKGKYVELRCDPISGHTALYWYRQSLGQGPEFLIYFQGTGAADDSGLPNDRFFAVRPEGSVSTLKIQRTERGDSAVYLCASSLLGETTYNEQFFGPGTRLTVL.

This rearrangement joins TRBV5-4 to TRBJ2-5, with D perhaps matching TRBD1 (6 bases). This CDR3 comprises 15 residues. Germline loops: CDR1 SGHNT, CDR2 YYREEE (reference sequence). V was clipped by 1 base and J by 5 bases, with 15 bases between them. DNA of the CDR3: TGTGCCAGCAGCTTGCAGGCTTTGAGGGGGGAGACCCAGTACTTC. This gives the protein CASSLQALRGETQYF.

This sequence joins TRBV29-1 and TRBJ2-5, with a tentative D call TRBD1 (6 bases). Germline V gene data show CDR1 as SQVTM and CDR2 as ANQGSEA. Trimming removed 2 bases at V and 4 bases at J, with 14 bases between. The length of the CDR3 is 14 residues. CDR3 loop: CSVEYGRGGETQYF. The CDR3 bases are TGCAGCGTTGAATACGGCAGGGGTGGAGAGACCCAGTACTTC.

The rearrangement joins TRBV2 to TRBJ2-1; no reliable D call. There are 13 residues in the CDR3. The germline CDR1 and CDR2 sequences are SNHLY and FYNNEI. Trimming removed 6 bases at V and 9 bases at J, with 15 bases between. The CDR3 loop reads CASRDQPLSEQFF. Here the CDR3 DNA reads TGTGCCAGCAGGGACCAACCACTAAGTGAGCAGTTCTTC.

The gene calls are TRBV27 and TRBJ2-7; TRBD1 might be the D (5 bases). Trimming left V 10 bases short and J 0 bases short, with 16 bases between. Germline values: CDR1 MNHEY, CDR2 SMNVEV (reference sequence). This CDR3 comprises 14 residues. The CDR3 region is CATKIQVISYEQYF. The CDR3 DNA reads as TGTGCCACCAAAATACAGGTTATCTCCTACGAGCAGTACTTC.

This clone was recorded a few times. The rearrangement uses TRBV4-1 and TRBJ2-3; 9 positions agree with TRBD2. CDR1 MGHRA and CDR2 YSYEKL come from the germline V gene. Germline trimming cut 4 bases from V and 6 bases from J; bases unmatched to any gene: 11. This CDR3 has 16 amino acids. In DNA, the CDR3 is TGCGCCAGCAGCCTTTTGCGGGAGGGCCTTTGGGATACGCAGTATTTT. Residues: CASSLLREGLWDTQYF.

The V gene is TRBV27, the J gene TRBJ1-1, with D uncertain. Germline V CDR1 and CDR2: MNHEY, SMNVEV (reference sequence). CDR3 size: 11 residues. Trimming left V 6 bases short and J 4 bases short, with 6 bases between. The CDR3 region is CASRGFTEAFF. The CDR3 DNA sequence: TGTGCCAGCAGGGGGTTCACTGAAGCTTTCTTT.

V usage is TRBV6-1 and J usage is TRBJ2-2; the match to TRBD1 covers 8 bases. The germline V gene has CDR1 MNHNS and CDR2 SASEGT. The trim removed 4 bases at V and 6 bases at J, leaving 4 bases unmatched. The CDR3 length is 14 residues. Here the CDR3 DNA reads TGTGCCAGCAGTGCAGAGGACAGGGCCGGGGAGCTGTTTTTT. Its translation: CASSAEDRAGELFF.

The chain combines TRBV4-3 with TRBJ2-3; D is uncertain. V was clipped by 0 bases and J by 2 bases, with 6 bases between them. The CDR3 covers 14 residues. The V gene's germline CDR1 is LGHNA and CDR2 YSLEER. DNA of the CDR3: TGCGCCAGCAGCCAAGATCACAACACAGATACGCAGTATTTT. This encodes CASSQDHNTDTQYF.